The 20 T cell receptor beta chains below all came from one sample that was sequenced in a study of brain T cells in children with intractable seizures. Documented time point: blood from clinic visit 5 months post-surgery; TSC patient then seizure free. Libraries were prepared by immunoSEQ multiplex PCR; TCRdb keeps only in-frame clonotypes and omits some of them. The data show 300,000 to 400,000 clones, about 94% seen once. The material was peripheral blood, obtained roughly 5 months after surgery. These receptor sequences come from a boy under two years old with tuberous sclerosis and intractable seizures.

The chain joins TRBV24-1 to TRBJ2-3, with 11 bases matching TRBD2. This CDR3 spans 19 amino acids. V dropped 0 bases and J dropped 0; count of bases not matched to a gene: 7. Germline CDR1 and CDR2: KGHDR and SFDVKD. CDR3 sequence: CATSDLGMGLAASTDTQYF. CDR3 sequence (DNA): TGTGCCACCAGTGATTTGGGGATGGGACTAGCGGCAAGCACAGATACGCAGTATTTT.

This rearrangement joins TRBV7-9 to TRBJ2-5; 15 bases are a match to TRBD2. This CDR3 is built from 19 residues. V was pared by 5 bases and J by 0 bases, with 10 bases of the junction left unmatched. Germline-derived CDR1 and CDR2 are SEHNR and FQNEAQ (reference sequence). The CDR3 spells CASSPRTSGRELYQETQYF. As DNA, the CDR3 is TGTGCCAGCAGCCCACGGACTAGCGGGAGGGAATTGTACCAAGAGACCCAGTACTTC.

The J gene is TRBJ1-6, the V gene TRBV5-1; D possibly corresponds to TRBD1 (6 bases). The CDR3 totals 17 residues. Per the germline V gene, CDR1 is SGHRS and CDR2 is YFSETQ. The V end was cut by 0 bases, the J end by 0 bases, with 10 bases between. CDR3 loop: CASSLGTGSSYNSPLHF. CDR3 in DNA: TGCGCCAGCAGCTTGGGCACAGGGAGCTCCTATAATTCACCCCTCCACTTT.

The chain uses TRBV7-2 and TRBJ2-3; no definite D call. The germline V and J ends were trimmed by 1 base and 3 bases, with 5 bases remaining between them. The CDR3 runs to 13 residues. Germline values: CDR1 SGHTA, CDR2 FQGNSA. The CDR3 is CASSLVSTDTQYF. The CDR3 DNA is TGTGCCAGCAGCTTAGTGTCTACAGATACGCAGTATTTT.

The chain has TRBV3-1 (or the pseudogene TRBV3-2) and TRBJ2-7; weak D call: TRBD1 (6 bases). The V gene lost 5 bases and the J gene lost 2 bases, with 13 bases spanning the gap. CDR3 length: 14 amino acids. CDR1 and CDR2 from the germline V gene are LGHDT and YNNKEL (reference sequence). The CDR3 coding sequence is TGTGCCAGCAGCTATTTTAGGGGGACCTACGAGCAGTACTTC. Translated, it gives CASSYFRGTYEQYF.

This chain joins TRBV10-3 and TRBJ1-4, with D perhaps matching TRBD1 (6 bases). Trimming stripped 3 bases from V and 5 bases from J, with 13 bases between. This CDR3 region has 15 residues. Germline values: CDR1 ENHRY, CDR2 SYGVKD. CDR3: CAISETGIQNEKLFF. The DNA for the CDR3 is TGTGCCATCAGTGAAACAGGGATCCAGAATGAAAAACTGTTTTTT.

The J gene is TRBJ2-7, the V gene TRBV11-2, with D perhaps matching TRBD2 (6 bases). From germline, CDR1 is SGHAT and CDR2 FQNNGV. Deletions cut 3 bases from V and 2 bases from J, with 8 bases between. The CDR3 spans 13 residues. Written as DNA, the CDR3 is TGTGCCAGCAGCTTCGGAGGGGCCTACGAGCAGTACTTC. Translating gives CASSFGGAYEQYF. The whole variable domain, remainder taken from reference TRBV11-2 and TRBJ2-7, is EAGVAQSPRYKIIEKRQSVAFWCNPISGHATLYWYQQILGQGPKLLIQFQNNGVVDDSQLPKDRFSAERLKGVDSTLKIQPAKLEDSAVYLCASSFGGAYEQYFGPGTRLTVT.

The chain is built from TRBV27 and TRBJ2-3; D is perhaps TRBD2 (6 bases). The ends were cut back, 6 bases at V and 4 bases at J, with 14 bases in the middle. CDR1 and CDR2 (germline): MNHEY, SMNVEV (reference sequence). This CDR3 has 14 amino acids. As DNA, the CDR3 is TGTGCCAGCAGCTGGCGCGGGGCTTCAGATACGCAGTATTTT. This gives the protein CASSWRGASDTQYF.

The rearrangement uses TRBV10-2 and TRBJ2-1; 7 nucleotides align to TRBD2. The trim removed 10 bases at V and 6 bases at J, leaving 9 bases unmatched. Per the germline V gene, CDR1 is WSHSY and CDR2 is SAAADI. The CDR3 contains 13 residues. CDR3 nucleotides: TGCGCCATCCGGAGGGGACTACTCAATGAGCAGTTCTTC. This encodes CAIRRGLLNEQFF.

This sequence joins TRBV5-1 and TRBJ2-3; D is possibly TRBD2 (6 bases). The length of the CDR3 is 16 residues. V lost 6 bases, J lost 2 bases, and 19 bases lay in between. CDR1 and CDR2 from the germline V gene are SGHRS and YFSETQ. The CDR3: CASTIGAGPYTDTQYF. The CDR3 bases are TGCGCCAGCACTATCGGGGCGGGACCCTACACAGATACGCAGTATTTT.

The chain joins TRBV5-1 to TRBJ2-5, with unresolved D. Germline CDR1 reads SGHRS; CDR2 reads YFSETQ. CDR3 length equals 14 residues. The V end lost 2 bases, the J end lost 2 bases, and 10 bases lay between the germline ends. The CDR3 region has the DNA TGCGCCAGCAGCTTTTTAGGAGTTCAAGAGACCCAGTACTTC. Its translation is CASSFLGVQETQYF.

The rearrangement uses TRBV2 and TRBJ2-1, with 8 positions matching TRBD2. Germline assignment: CDR1 SNHLY and CDR2 FYNNEI. The J segment lost 7 bases and the V segment lost 8 bases, leaving 10 bases of the junction unmatched. The CDR3 spans 14 residues. This CDR3 reads CASGERELKNEQFF. CDR3 in DNA: TGTGCCAGCGGGGAGCGGGAGCTTAAGAATGAGCAGTTCTTC.

The CDR3 loop reads CASSYSGMGGGGYTF. CDR3 sequence (DNA): TGTGCCAGCAGTTACTCGGGGATGGGGGGAGGTGGCTACACCTTC. This sequence joins TRBV6-5 and TRBJ1-2, with D maybe TRBD1 (5 bases). Between the trimmed V and J ends, which lost 0 bases and 7 bases, there was a span of 15 bases. Germline assignment: CDR1 MNHEY and CDR2 SVGAGI. This CDR3 has 15 amino acids.

The rearrangement links TRBV27 to TRBJ2-3; D not certain. V was pared by 6 bases and J by 2 bases, with 12 bases between. Germline V gene data show CDR1 as MNHEY and CDR2 as SMNVEV (reference sequence). This CDR3 is built from 14 residues. The CDR3 DNA is TGTGCCAGCAGAGCAGCGTACAACACAGATACGCAGTATTTT. It encodes CASRAAYNTDTQYF.

The rearrangement joins TRBV30 to TRBJ1-2; D remains unclear. The ends were cut back, 2 bases at V and 0 bases at J, with 10 bases in the middle. Germline CDR1 reads GTSNPN; CDR2 reads SVGIG (reference sequence). This CDR3 has 14 amino acids. The CDR3 DNA reads TGTGCCTGGAGTCCTGGACTCGCTAACTATGGCTACACCTTC. It encodes CAWSPGLANYGYTF.

With regard to this clone: No DNA is shown, since the ends of the CDR3 on it are uncertain; the CDR3 is the one TCRdb lists. The chain recombines TRBV9 with TRBJ1-2; TRBD1 is the table's D call, not checked against the DNA. The germline V gene encodes CDR1 SGDLS and CDR2 YYNGEE. The CDR3 is 14 amino acids long, termini counted. CDR3 protein: CASSPLVGAGTGPF.

This clone was detected once. The rearrangement uses TRBV6-5 and TRBJ2-1, with TRBD1 matching 10 bases. The CDR3 covers 14 residues. Germline CDR1 and CDR2: MNHEY and SVGAGI. The V gene end was trimmed by 6 bases and the J gene end by 10 bases; junction bases not matched to a gene: 9. The chain's CDR3 is CASSYGQGVGEQFF. The CDR3 DNA reads TGTGCCAGCAGCTATGGACAGGGGGTTGGGGAGCAGTTCTTC.

J is TRBJ1-3 and V is TRBV5-1, with TRBD1 as a possible D gene (5 bases). The CDR3 contains 17 residues. V shed 4 bases and J shed 0 bases, with 17 bases lying between them. The germline gives CDR1 SGHRS, CDR2 YFSETQ. The CDR3 DNA reads as TGCGCCAGCAGCGCCGGGACCCCAGAGAGCTCTGGAAACACCATATATTTT. This gives the protein CASSAGTPESSGNTIYF.

The chain links TRBV5-1 to TRBJ1-1; TRBD1 might be the D (5 bases). The CDR3 consists of 13 residues. V shed 4 bases and J shed 11 bases, with 18 bases lying between them. Germline values: CDR1 SGHRS, CDR2 YFSETQ. CDR3 sequence (DNA): TGCGCCAGCAGCGAAAGGGGTAGCGGGGTGGCTTTCTTT. Translation gives CASSERGSGVAFF.

To note about this clone: The sample holds other DNA sequences that translate to the same CDR3. V usage is TRBV12-3 or TRBV12-4 and J usage is TRBJ2-5; D is tentatively TRBD1 or TRBD2 (5 bases each). There are 13 residues in the CDR3. The ends were cut back, 0 bases at V and 5 bases at J, with 7 bases in the middle. The CDR3 DNA is TGTGCCAGCAGTTTAGCGGGGGTGGAGACCCAGTACTTC. Encoded protein: CASSLAGVETQYF.